This TCR beta chain was identified in a study of neurological immune-mediated disorders. General study findings and limits: The expanded clones of different subjects shared no CDR3 amino acid sequences (suggesting private repertoires in all groups).

As for the cDNA, it was generated by 5'RACE with 10-nucleotide random UMIs. Every sequencing run returned over 170 million TCR-beta sequences, which were derived from 15-18 subjects. From the 5' RACE reads, TCRdb called clonotypes with MiXCR, one entry per CDR3 protein. The data contain about 28,000 distinct CDR3 sequences, roughly 12% of them singletons. Unsorted libraries were prepared from 2 million PBMCs held at -80 C. This clonotype has at least ten counts. What it recognizes is unknown. CDR1 and CDR2 (germline): SGHDN, FVKESK. The CDR3 runs to 19 residues. The V segment lost 1 base and the J segment 6 bases; nucleotides outside the gene matches: 19.

The V and J genes are TRBV14 and TRBJ1-2, with 8 bases aligning to TRBD1. The TCR originated in a woman aged 55 to 70 in good health. The sequencing sample was made of PBMCs. CDR3 in amino acids: CASSQAGWTGRPRGDGYTF. The CDR3 bases are TGTGCCAGCAGCCAAGCCGGGTGGACAGGGCGTCCCCGGGGGGATGGCTACACCTTC.